This T cell receptor (beta chain) is from a study of blood T cell repertoires in COVID-19. Study-level information: Samples came from the United States, Italy and Spain, spanning acute and convalescent COVID-19. PBMCs, B-cell-depleted T cells, or T cells provided the cDNA or gDNA that made up the material.

This CDR3 contains 13 residues. CDR1 is KGHSH and CDR2 is LQKENI in the germline V gene. V was pared by 5 bases and J by 6 bases, with 10 bases between. In the source study's methods: Nucleated cell counts were estimated from reference gene primer amplification. The repertoire was sequenced with immunoSEQ multiplex PCR; TCRdb's copy has only in-frame clones and lacks some. V and J calls and clone size are those listed in that table; D and trimming were worked out from the DNA. The repertoire holds more than 150,000 clones, with about four fifths as singletons. V gene TRBV18 combines with J gene TRBJ2-2, with a tentative D call TRBD2 (5 bases). The material sequenced was peripheral blood. This sequence originates from a man aged 70-80 years who had recovered from COVID-19. For the CDR3, the DNA is TGTGCCAGCTCAACTAGGGCCCCCGGGGAGCTGTTTTTT. It is translated as CASSTRAPGELFF.